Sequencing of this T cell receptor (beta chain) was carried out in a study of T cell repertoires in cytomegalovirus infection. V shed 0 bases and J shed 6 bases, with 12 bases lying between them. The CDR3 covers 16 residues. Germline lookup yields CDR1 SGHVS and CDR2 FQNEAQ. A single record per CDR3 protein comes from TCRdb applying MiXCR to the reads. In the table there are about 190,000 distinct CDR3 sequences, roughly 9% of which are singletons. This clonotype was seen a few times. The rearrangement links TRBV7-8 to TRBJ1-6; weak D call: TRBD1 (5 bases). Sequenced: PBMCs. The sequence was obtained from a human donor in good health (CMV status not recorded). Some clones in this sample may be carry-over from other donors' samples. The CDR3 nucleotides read TGTGCCAGCAGCTTAGCTTTCGGGGGGGGTAATTCACCCCTCCACTTT. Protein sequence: CASSLAFGGGNSPLHF.